This T cell receptor (beta chain) comes out of a study of control samples from healthy donors and cancer patients. The method was immunoSEQ multiplex PCR; TCRdb's version includes in-frame clones alone and lacks a portion of them. The repertoire includes tens of thousands of clones, just under 95% of them detected once, and about 5% sits in the top ten. V trimming: 6 bases; J trimming: 3 bases; junction bases outside the gene matches: 8. Germline lookup yields CDR1 ENHRY and CDR2 SYGVKD. The CDR3 is 14 amino acids. The specimen was blood. The gene calls are TRBV10-3 and TRBJ2-7; TRBD1 matches 7 bases. The clonotype originates from a woman aged 18-30 years in good health. The CDR3 coding sequence is TGTGCCATCAGCCCGGGACAGACCCTCTACGAGCAGTACTTC. Its protein is CAISPGQTLYEQYF.